This T cell receptor (beta chain) was recorded in a study of shared clonotypes between healthy human individuals. Those who donated were healthy HIV-negative adults, with no recent acute infections or vaccinations reported. CDR1 and CDR2 (germline): SGHTA, FQGTGA. The CDR3 is 16 residues long. The ends lost 5 bases at V and 6 bases at J; junction bases unmatched: 13. Authors' processing steps: ImmunoSEQ only sent back junction sequences with no quality scores, so filtering was done differently. TCRdb keeps only in-frame clones here, not all; method: immunoSEQ multiplex PCR. That table gives V, J and clone size, and the DNA gave D and trimming. The data contain approximately 710,000 clones, 90% of them singletons.

The V gene is TRBV7-3, the J gene TRBJ2-1, with TRBD2 identical over 7 bases. The source material was memory CD8+ T cells from PBMCs. The subset denotes: CD45RO+ cells pooled with CCR7-negative TemRA cells. The receptor was isolated from a man younger than 35 in good health. Some clones in this sample may be carry-over from other donors' samples. The CDR3 DNA reads TGTGCCAGCAGCACCTCTAGCGGTCAACCCCCCAATGAGCAGTTCTTC. Encoded protein: CASSTSSGQPPNEQFF. Full variable domain (outside the CDR3, taken from reference TRBV7-3 and TRBJ2-1): GAGVSQTPSNKVTEKGKYVELRCDPISGHTALYWYRQSLGQGPEFLIYFQGTGAADDSGLPNDRFFAVRPEGSVSTLKIQRTERGDSAVYLCASSTSSGQPPNEQFFGPGTRLTVL.